The entry that follows covers one TCR beta chain sequence. Germline is not matched at one junction end, which may reflect a read error. The CDR3 runs 13 residues. Germline loops: CDR1 SGDLS, CDR2 YYNGEE. The data were taken from a study of shared T cell receptors in the human thymus. Repertoires were generated with immunoSEQ multiplex PCR, while TCRdb's copy carries only in-frame clones and drops some. The repertoire holds about 660,000 clones, more than 75% seen once, with roughly 0.0097% in the top ten. This same sample was also part of a study on human thymus T cells. As that study records: The sample donors, healthy Finnish infants, were having corrective surgery for congenital heart defects. Thymus tissue was removed during corrective cardiac surgery. In thymic and blood repertoires alike, V and J usage looked biased. Related research reported highly overlapping thymic repertoires among unrelated individuals.

This receptor was obtained from a boy in the first two years of life with a congenital heart defect. Source material: thymocytes. V usage is TRBV9 and J usage is TRBJ2-7; D unclear. The CDR3 nucleotides read TGTGCCAGCGGCGTAGGTGACACAACGGAGCAGTACTTC. Protein product: CASGVGDTTEQYF.